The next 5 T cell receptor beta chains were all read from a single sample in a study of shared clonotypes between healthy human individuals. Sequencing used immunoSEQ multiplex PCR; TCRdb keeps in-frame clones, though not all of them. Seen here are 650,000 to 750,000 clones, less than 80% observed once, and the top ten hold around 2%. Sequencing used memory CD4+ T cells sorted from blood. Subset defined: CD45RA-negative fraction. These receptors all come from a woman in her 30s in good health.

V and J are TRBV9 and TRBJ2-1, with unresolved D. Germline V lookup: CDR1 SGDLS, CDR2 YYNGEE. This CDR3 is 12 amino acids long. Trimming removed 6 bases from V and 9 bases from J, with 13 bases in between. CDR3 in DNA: TGTGCCAGCAACTTAGACGGTAGTGAGCAGTTCTTC. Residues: CASNLDGSEQFF. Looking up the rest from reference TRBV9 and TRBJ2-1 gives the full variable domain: DSGVTQTPKHLITATGQRVTLRCSPRSGDLSVYWYQQSLDQGLQFLIQYYNGEERAKGNILERFSAQQFPDLHSELNLSSLELGDSALYFCASNLDGSEQFFGPGTRLTVL.

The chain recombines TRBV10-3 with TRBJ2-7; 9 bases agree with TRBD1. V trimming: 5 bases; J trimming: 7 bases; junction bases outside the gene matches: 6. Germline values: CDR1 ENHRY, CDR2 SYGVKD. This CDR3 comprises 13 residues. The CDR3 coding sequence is TGTGCCATCAGTTCCCGGGACAGGGAAGAGCAGTACTTC. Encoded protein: CAISSRDREEQYF.

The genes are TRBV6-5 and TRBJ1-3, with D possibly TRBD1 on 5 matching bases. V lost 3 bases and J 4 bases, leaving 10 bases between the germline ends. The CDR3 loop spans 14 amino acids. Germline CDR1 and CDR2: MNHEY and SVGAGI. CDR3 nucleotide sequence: TGTGCCAGCAGTTATAAGAACAGGGGAAACACCATATATTTT. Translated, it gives CASSYKNRGNTIYF.

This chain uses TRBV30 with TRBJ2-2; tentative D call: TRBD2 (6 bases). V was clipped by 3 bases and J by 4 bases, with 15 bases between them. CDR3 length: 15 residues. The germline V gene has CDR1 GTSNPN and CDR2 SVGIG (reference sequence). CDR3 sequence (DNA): TGTGCCTGGAGGGGGTTGAGGGAGGCCACCGGGGAGCTGTTTTTT. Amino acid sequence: CAWRGLREATGELFF.

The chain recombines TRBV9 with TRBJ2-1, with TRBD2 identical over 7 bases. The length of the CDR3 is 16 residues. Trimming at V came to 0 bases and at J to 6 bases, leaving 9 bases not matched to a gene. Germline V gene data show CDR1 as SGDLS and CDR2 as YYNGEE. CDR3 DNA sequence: TGTGCCAGCAGCGTAGATTGGGGCGGGAGAGGCAATGAGCAGTTCTTC. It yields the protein CASSVDWGGRGNEQFF.